The TCR beta chain under discussion was sequenced for a study of shared clonotypes between healthy human individuals. TCRdb keeps only in-frame clones here, not all; method: immunoSEQ multiplex PCR. The repertoire includes roughly 1,000,000 clones, around 78% of them detected once, and more than 0.55% sits in the top ten. The sequencing input was memory CD4+ T cells from PBMCs. Subset indicated: CD45RA-negative fraction. The receptor comes from a man younger than 30 in good health. Some clones in this sample may be carry-over from other donors' samples.

The CDR3 DNA sequence: TGTGCCAGCAGCCGGGACAGAGATAGGGATACGCAGTATTTT. Its protein product is CASSRDRDRDTQYF. The chain employs TRBV28 and TRBJ2-3; 7 bases match TRBD1. CDR1 and CDR2 (germline): MDHEN, SYDVKM. This CDR3 spans 14 amino acids. The J segment lost 6 bases and the V segment lost 6 bases, leaving 9 bases of the junction unmatched.